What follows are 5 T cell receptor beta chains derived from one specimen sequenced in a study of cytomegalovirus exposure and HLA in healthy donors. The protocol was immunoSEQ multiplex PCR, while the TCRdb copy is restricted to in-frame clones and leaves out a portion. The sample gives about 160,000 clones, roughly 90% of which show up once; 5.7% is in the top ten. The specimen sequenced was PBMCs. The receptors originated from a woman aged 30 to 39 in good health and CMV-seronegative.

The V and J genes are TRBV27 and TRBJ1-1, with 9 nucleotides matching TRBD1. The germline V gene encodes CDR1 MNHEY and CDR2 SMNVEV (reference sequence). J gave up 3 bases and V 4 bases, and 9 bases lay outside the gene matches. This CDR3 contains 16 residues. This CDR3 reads CASSWGTGRGDTEAFF. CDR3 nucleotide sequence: TGTGCCAGCAGTTGGGGGACAGGGAGGGGCGACACTGAAGCTTTCTTT.

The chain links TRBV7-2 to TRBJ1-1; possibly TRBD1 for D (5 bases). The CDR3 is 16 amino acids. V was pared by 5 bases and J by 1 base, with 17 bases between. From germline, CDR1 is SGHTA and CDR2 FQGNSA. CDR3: CASSNVRQSGNTEAFF. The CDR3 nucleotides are TGTGCCAGCAGCAACGTCCGACAGTCAGGGAACACTGAAGCTTTCTTT.

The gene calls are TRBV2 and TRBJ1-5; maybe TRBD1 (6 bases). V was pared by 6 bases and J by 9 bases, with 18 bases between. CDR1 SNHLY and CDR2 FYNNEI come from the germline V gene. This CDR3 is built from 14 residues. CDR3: CASSLRQVLGPQHF. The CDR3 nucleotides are TGTGCCAGCAGCCTCAGACAGGTCCTGGGGCCCCAGCATTTT.

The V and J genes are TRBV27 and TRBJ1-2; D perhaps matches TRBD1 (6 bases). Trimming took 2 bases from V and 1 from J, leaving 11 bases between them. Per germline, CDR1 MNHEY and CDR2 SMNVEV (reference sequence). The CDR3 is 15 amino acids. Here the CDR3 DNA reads TGTGCCAGCAGTTTAACGGCAGGGGTTAACTATGGCTACACCTTC. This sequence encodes CASSLTAGVNYGYTF.

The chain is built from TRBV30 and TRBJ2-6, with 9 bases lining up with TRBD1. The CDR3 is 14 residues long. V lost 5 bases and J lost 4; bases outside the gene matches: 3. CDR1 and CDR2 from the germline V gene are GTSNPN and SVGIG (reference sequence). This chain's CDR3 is CAWGTGTGANVLTF. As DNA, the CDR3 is TGTGCCTGGGGGACAGGGACCGGGGCCAACGTCCTGACTTTC.